The next 7 T cell receptor beta chains were all read from a single sample in a study of CD8 T cells in ankylosing spondylitis. Broader study findings: Among TCR beta sequences, a motif of about 8 highly homologous variants appeared characteristic of ankylosing spondylitis blood.

These receptors have no known antigen. MiXCR, applied by TCRdb to the 5' RACE reads, yields one record per CDR3 protein. The sample includes 200,000 to 250,000 distinct CDR3 sequences, 6% to 8.5% seen only once; the top ten take about 14%. The sequencing sample was made of blood, either unsorted or a sorted T cell fraction (not recorded which). These receptors were collected from a male donor with ankylosing spondylitis.

This clonotype was recorded many times. The chain joins TRBV7-2 to TRBJ2-5, with 10 bases lining up with TRBD2. Germline V lookup: CDR1 SGHTA, CDR2 FQGNSA. This CDR3 spans 17 amino acids. V trimming: 4 bases; J trimming: 5 bases; junction bases outside the gene matches: 13. The DNA of the CDR3 is TGTGCCAGCAGCTCCGCTAGCGGGAGCGGGGAGTGGGAGACCCAGTACTTC. It yields the protein CASSSASGSGEWETQYF.

This clonotype showed up many times. This CDR3 reads CASSPSGPYEQYF. CDR3 DNA: TGTGCCAGCAGCCCATCGGGGCCCTACGAGCAGTACTTC. The chain couples TRBV7-2 to TRBJ2-7, with D tentatively TRBD1 or TRBD2 (5 bases each). Deletions cut 5 bases from V and 2 bases from J, with 10 bases between. The CDR3 has 13 residues. Looked up from germline, CDR1 is SGHTA and CDR2 is FQGNSA.

This clonotype was seen only a few times. This rearrangement joins TRBV20-1 to TRBJ2-7, with 12 bases identical to TRBD2. The junction had 8 bases not matched to a gene; V was cut back by 4 bases and J by 7 bases. Germline-derived CDR1 and CDR2 are DFQATT and SNEGSKA (reference sequence). This CDR3 is 14 amino acids long. CDR3 region: CSANKGLAGREQYF. The CDR3 DNA follows: TGCAGTGCTAATAAGGGACTAGCGGGTCGGGAGCAGTACTTC.

This clonotype has a handful of counts. J is TRBJ2-1 and V is TRBV29-1; 10 bases map to TRBD2. V lost 8 bases and J lost 3; bases outside the gene matches: 7. The CDR3 is 14 amino acids. Germline CDR1 reads SQVTM; CDR2 reads ANQGSEA. DNA of the CDR3: TGCAGCACAAGAGCGGGGGGGGACTACAATGAGCAGTTCTTC. Translated, it gives CSTRAGGDYNEQFF.

This clonotype was counted a few times. The CDR3 region is CASSLVTGKGTEAFF. The CDR3 DNA sequence: TGTGCCAGCAGCTTAGTGACAGGGAAAGGCACTGAAGCTTTCTTT. This sequence joins TRBV7-8 and TRBJ1-1, with TRBD1 identical over 7 bases. CDR1 and CDR2 (germline): SGHVS, FQNEAQ. The CDR3 covers 15 residues. V lost 1 base to trimming and J lost 4 bases; unmatched junction nucleotides: 6.

This clonotype was counted at least ten times. The chain joins TRBV6-2 or TRBV6-3 to TRBJ2-3; no definite D call. CDR3 length: 13 residues. The germline V gene has CDR1 MNHEY and CDR2 SVGEGT. With 4 bases removed from V and 3 bases from J, the gap between germline ends came to 8 bases. The CDR3 here is CASSWMGTDTQYF. CDR3 bases: TGTGCCAGCAGTTGGATGGGAACAGATACGCAGTATTTT.

This clonotype was counted a few times. V is TRBV28 and J is TRBJ2-1; a possible D gene is TRBD1 (6 bases). The CDR3 runs to 17 residues. CDR1 and CDR2 from the germline V gene are MDHEN and SYDVKM. V was shortened by 5 bases and J by 4 bases, with 21 bases between the two germline ends. CDR3 DNA sequence: TGTGCCAGCAGTCACGGACCGGGACATCTTATATACAATGAGCAGTTCTTC. Encoded protein: CASSHGPGHLIYNEQFF.